This T cell receptor (beta chain) was captured by sequencing in a study of T cell responses to AZD1222 COVID-19 vaccine. Study-level results: Donors, mostly white British, included more females; clonal diversity was possibly underestimated.

Germline V lookup: CDR1 SEHNR, CDR2 FQNEAQ (reference sequence). The V segment lost 5 bases and the J segment 6 bases; nucleotides outside the gene matches: 10. The CDR3 is 14 amino acids. A note on this clone: Its target is not known.

Libraries were prepared by immunoSEQ multiplex PCR; TCRdb keeps only in-frame clonotypes and omits some of them. The sample holds about 69,000 clones; roughly 80% are singletons and the top ten take nearly 25%. The chain has TRBV7-9 and TRBJ2-7; TRBD2 matches 7 bases. The sequence was collected from an adult who received the AZD1222 COVID-19 vaccine. The sample was peripheral blood, taken 28 days after the second AZD1222 dose. DNA of the CDR3: TGTGCCAGCAGCAATCCGGGACTACCTCTCGAGCAGTACTTC. Translating gives CASSNPGLPLEQYF.